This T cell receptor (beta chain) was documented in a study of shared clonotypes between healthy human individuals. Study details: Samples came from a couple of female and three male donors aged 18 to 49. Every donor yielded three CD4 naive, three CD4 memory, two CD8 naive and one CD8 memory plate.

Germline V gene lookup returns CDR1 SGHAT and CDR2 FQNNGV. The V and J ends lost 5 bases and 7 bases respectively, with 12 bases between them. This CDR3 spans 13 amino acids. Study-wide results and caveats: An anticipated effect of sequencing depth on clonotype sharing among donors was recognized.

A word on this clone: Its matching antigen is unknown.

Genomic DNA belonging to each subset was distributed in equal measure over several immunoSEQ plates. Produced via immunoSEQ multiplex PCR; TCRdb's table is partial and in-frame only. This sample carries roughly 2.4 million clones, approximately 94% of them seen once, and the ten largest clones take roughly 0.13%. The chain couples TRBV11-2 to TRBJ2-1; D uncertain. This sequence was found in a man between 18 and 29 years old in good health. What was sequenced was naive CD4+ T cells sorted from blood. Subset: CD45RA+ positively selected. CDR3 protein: CASSPVRENEQFF. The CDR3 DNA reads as TGTGCCAGCAGCCCGGTTAGAGAGAATGAGCAGTTCTTC.